This T cell receptor beta chain was captured by sequencing in a study of early T cells in non-severe SARS-CoV-2 infection. This clonotype was seen a few times. With 0 bases clipped from V and 5 bases from J, the junction kept 2 bases outside the gene matches. The CDR3 extends over 15 amino acids. The germline V gene encodes CDR1 LGHNA and CDR2 YSLEER. Individual cDNA molecules received unique molecular identifiers during library preparation. TCRdb recomputed calls from the 5' RACE reads with MiXCR, one row per CDR3 protein. In the table there are approximately 33,000 distinct CDR3 sequences, approximately 4.1% of which are singletons.

Sequences were obtained from whole blood. The rearrangement joins TRBV4-3 to TRBJ1-5; TRBD1 aligns across 9 bases. This TCR came from an adult who was a healthcare worker with PCR-confirmed SARS-CoV-2 infection or an uninfected control (not recorded which). CDR3 in amino acids: CASSQDRTGDQPQHF. For the CDR3, the DNA is TGCGCCAGCAGCCAAGACCGGACAGGGGATCAGCCCCAGCATTTT.